The rows below give T cell receptor beta chains drawn from one sample of a study of T cells in Graves' hyperthyroidism and ophthalmopathy. TCRdb redid the calling of the multiplex PCR reads with MiXCR, one entry per CDR3 protein. The sample carries fewer than 750,000 distinct CDR3 sequences, roughly 15% recorded once. Input material: blood. These receptors all come from a woman aged 35 to 49 with Graves' ophthalmopathy. The CDR3 runs from the conserved cysteine through the conserved F or W. D genes are given only for firm matches. Clone size is stated in some rows and not others, as once, few, many or a class when expanded.

J gene: TRBJ2-6
V gene: TRBV7-3
D gene: NA
clone size: few
CDR3 length: 16
CDR3 protein: CASSHHRNSGANVLTF
CDR3 DNA: TGTGCCAGCAGCCACCACAGAAACTCTGGGGCCAACGTCCTGACTTTC

J gene: TRBJ2-5
V gene: TRBV28
D gene: TRBD1
clone size: few
CDR3 length: 14
CDR3 protein: CASSSMLQGETQYF
CDR3 DNA: TGTGCCAGCAGTTCCATGCTACAGGGGGAGACCCAGTACTTC

J gene: TRBJ1-2
V gene: TRBV12-3/TRBV12-4
D gene: NA
clone size: many
CDR3 length: 13
CDR3 protein: CASSLANNYGYTF
CDR3 DNA: TGTGCCAGCAGTTTGGCCAACAACTATGGCTACACCTTC

J gene: TRBJ2-5
V gene: TRBV12-3/TRBV12-4
D gene: TRBD2
clone size: many
CDR3 length: 13
CDR3 protein: CASSSSSGETQYF
CDR3 DNA: TGTGCCAGCAGTTCCTCTAGCGGAGAGACCCAGTACTTC

J gene: TRBJ2-7
V gene: TRBV5-8
D gene: TRBD1
clone size: many
CDR3 length: 14
CDR3 protein: CASSLSDRIYEQYF
CDR3 DNA: TGTGCCAGCAGCTTGTCGGACAGGATCTACGAGCAGTACTTC

J gene: TRBJ2-7
V gene: TRBV20-1
D gene: NA
clone size: many
CDR3 length: 12
CDR3 protein: CSARVDGGEQYF
CDR3 DNA: TGCAGTGCTAGAGTCGATGGGGGCGAGCAGTACTTC

J gene: TRBJ2-5
V gene: TRBV12-3/TRBV12-4
D gene: NA
clone size: few
CDR3 length: 12
CDR3 protein: CASSTTKETQYF
CDR3 DNA: TGTGCCAGCAGTACCACGAAAGAGACCCAGTACTTC

J gene: TRBJ2-5
V gene: TRBV24-1
D gene: NA
clone size: NA
CDR3 length: 14
CDR3 protein: CATSDWSGAETQYF
CDR3 DNA: TGTGCCACCAGTGATTGGTCCGGGGCAGAGACCCAGTACTTC

J gene: TRBJ2-5
V gene: TRBV24-1
D gene: TRBD1
clone size: many
CDR3 length: 15
CDR3 protein: CATSDADRAPETQYF
CDR3 DNA: TGTGCCACCAGTGATGCCGACAGGGCCCCAGAGACCCAGTACTTC

J gene: TRBJ2-6
V gene: TRBV6-4
D gene: NA
clone size: NA
CDR3 length: 14
CDR3 protein: CASKSGAGANVLTF
CDR3 DNA: TGTGCCAGCAAATCGGGGGCTGGGGCCAACGTCCTGACTTTC

J gene: TRBJ2-7
V gene: TRBV24-1
D gene: TRBD2
clone size: few
CDR3 length: 15
CDR3 protein: CATSDLGTSRDEQYF
CDR3 DNA: TGTGCCACCAGTGATTTGGGGACTAGTAGAGACGAGCAGTACTTC

J gene: TRBJ1-2
V gene: TRBV9
D gene: NA
clone size: many
CDR3 length: 14
CDR3 protein: CASSVGAGAYGYTF
CDR3 DNA: TGTGCCAGCAGCGTAGGTGCAGGGGCCTATGGCTACACCTTC

J gene: TRBJ2-5
V gene: TRBV27
D gene: TRBD2
clone size: many
CDR3 length: 16
CDR3 protein: CASSYGLAGVGETQYF
CDR3 DNA: TGTGCCAGCAGTTACGGACTAGCGGGAGTAGGAGAGACCCAGTACTTC

J gene: TRBJ1-2
V gene: TRBV6-5
D gene: TRBD1
clone size: many
CDR3 length: 14
CDR3 protein: CASSYGQGRSGYTF
CDR3 DNA: TGTGCCAGCAGTTACGGACAGGGGCGTTCTGGCTACACCTTC

J gene: TRBJ1-2
V gene: TRBV19
D gene: NA
clone size: many
CDR3 length: 15
CDR3 protein: CASGWDDTVNYGYTF
CDR3 DNA: TGTGCCAGTGGGTGGGACGACACAGTTAACTATGGCTACACCTTC

J gene: TRBJ1-1
V gene: TRBV12-3/TRBV12-4
D gene: NA
clone size: NA
CDR3 length: 12
CDR3 protein: CASNSGSAEAFF
CDR3 DNA: TGTGCCAGCAATTCAGGGTCTGCTGAAGCTTTCTTT

J gene: TRBJ2-7
V gene: TRBV20-1
D gene: TRBD2
clone size: many
CDR3 length: 17
CDR3 protein: CSARPTSGLAGFYEQYF
CDR3 DNA: TGCAGTGCTAGACCTACCTCGGGACTAGCGGGATTCTACGAGCAGTACTTC

J gene: TRBJ2-7
V gene: TRBV6-1
D gene: NA
clone size: many
CDR3 length: 13
CDR3 protein: CASTPQGGNEQYF
CDR3 DNA: TGTGCCAGCACCCCCCAAGGGGGTAACGAGCAGTACTTC

J gene: TRBJ2-7
V gene: TRBV9
D gene: NA
clone size: many
CDR3 length: 14
CDR3 protein: CASSVADSFYEQYF
CDR3 DNA: TGTGCCAGCAGCGTAGCAGACAGCTTTTACGAGCAGTACTTC

J gene: TRBJ1-1
V gene: TRBV7-2
D gene: NA
clone size: few
CDR3 length: 14
CDR3 protein: CASRTHRRNTEAFF
CDR3 DNA: TGTGCCAGCAGAACTCACAGGAGGAACACTGAAGCTTTCTTT

J gene: TRBJ2-7
V gene: TRBV28
D gene: TRBD2
clone size: many
CDR3 length: 15
CDR3 protein: CASSLRTSKVLTQYF
CDR3 DNA: TGTGCCAGCAGTTTGCGGACTAGTAAAGTCTTGACGCAGTACTTC